This TCR beta chain came from a study of vaccination effects on CD4 cells after COVID-19. This clone was counted a few times. No antigen is known for it. Trimming pared 7 bases from V and 11 bases from J, leaving 22 bases between. CDR1 and CDR2 (germline): SGHDT, YYEEEE. The CDR3 totals 14 residues. Libraries were prepared by immunoSEQ multiplex PCR; TCRdb keeps only in-frame clonotypes and omits some of them. The repertoire holds roughly 30,000 clones, with more than 65% as singletons. Sequencing in the ViraFEST assay came after antigen-specific CD4+ T cells had been expanded with viral peptide pools, which were used to stimulate PBMC. Culture lasted 10 days before CD4+ T cell isolation. Each participant received a vaccine that was either BNT162b2 or mRNA-1273, given as two doses.

This receptor was obtained from a human donor who received a COVID-19 vaccine. The source was CD4+ T cells from PBMCs cultured with HCoV-NL63 spike peptides, collected after COVID-19 vaccination. The chain couples TRBV5-6 to TRBJ1-5; D ambiguous. CDR3 sequence (DNA): TGTGCCAGCTCATATCGGGCAGGCCCCTCTACCCAGCATTTT. Protein product: CASSYRAGPSTQHF.